This T cell receptor beta chain was recovered during a study of read filtering for tumor transcriptome and immune sequencing. Study context: Whole-transcriptome libraries were prepared after DNase treatment. RNA-seq yielded only roughly 80 to 1,400 TCR reads, IR-seq about 4 to 10.27 million. Study-level results: The CD138-negative fraction was mixed bone marrow immune cells, not pure T cells.

With respect to this clonotype: The antigen is unknown. A much larger clone is a single base away; this may be a read error.

Molecular barcoded adaptors covering alpha/delta and beta/gamma chains were used on about 0.4 ug RNA. TCRdb reprocessed the reads via MiXCR and lists one record per CDR3 protein. The profile shows under 150,000 distinct CDR3 sequences, around 13% of them singletons. The TCR sequence derives from a donor older than 35 with multiple myeloma. Source material: a population of CD138-negative cells sorted from bone marrow.

The DNA for the CDR3 is TGCAGCTCTGCCGGCGAACAGCTGAACACTGAAGCTTTCTTT. Translating gives CSSAGEQLNTEAFF. V is TRBV29-1 and J is TRBJ1-1, with no clear D. Trimming left V 8 bases short and J 0 bases short, with 16 bases between. Germline V gene lookup returns CDR1 SQVTM and CDR2 ANQGSEA. CDR3 length equals 14 residues.